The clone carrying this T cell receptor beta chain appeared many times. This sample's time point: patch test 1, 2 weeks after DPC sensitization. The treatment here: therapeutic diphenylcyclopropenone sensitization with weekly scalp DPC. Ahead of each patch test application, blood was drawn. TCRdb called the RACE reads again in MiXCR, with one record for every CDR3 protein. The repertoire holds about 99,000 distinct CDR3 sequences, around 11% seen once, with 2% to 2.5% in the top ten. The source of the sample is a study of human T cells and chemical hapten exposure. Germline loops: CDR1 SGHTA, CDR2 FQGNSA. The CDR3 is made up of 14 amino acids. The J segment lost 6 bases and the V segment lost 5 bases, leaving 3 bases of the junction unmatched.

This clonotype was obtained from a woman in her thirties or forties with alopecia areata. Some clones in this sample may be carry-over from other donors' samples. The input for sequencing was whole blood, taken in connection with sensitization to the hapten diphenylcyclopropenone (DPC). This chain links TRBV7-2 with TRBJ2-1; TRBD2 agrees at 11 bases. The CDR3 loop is CASSGTSGSNEQFF. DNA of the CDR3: TGTGCCAGCAGCGGGACTAGCGGATCCAATGAGCAGTTCTTC. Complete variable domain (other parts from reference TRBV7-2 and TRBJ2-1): GAGVSQSPSNKVTEKGKDVELRCDPISGHTALYWYRQSLGQGLEFLIYFQGNSAPDKSGLPSDRFSAERTGGSVSTLTIQRTQQEDSAVYLCASSGTSGSNEQFFGPGTRLTVL.